This T cell receptor beta chain emerged from a study of Graves' ophthalmopathy and Graves' hyperthyroidism. Whole-study results and caveats: A 13-signature model separated ophthalmopathy from stable hyperthyroidism, roughly 85% sensitivity, just over 80% specificity. The majority of expanded thyroid clonotypes above 0.001 frequency also occurred in blood.

Excluded were patients with other autoimmune diseases, uncontrolled infections, pregnancy or lactation. This clonotype occurred a few times. Its antigen is as yet unknown. CDR1 SGHTA and CDR2 FQGNSA come from the germline V gene. This CDR3 comprises 15 residues. Trimming removed 2 bases from V and 3 bases from J; junction bases left unmatched: 7. RNA transcripts were the template, and TCR beta CDR3 regions were amplified from them. HTBI primers were used in a first-round RT-PCR, which preceded a second-round multiplex PCR. TCRdb passed the multiplex PCR reads through MiXCR, listing each CDR3 protein once. The sample has over a million distinct CDR3 sequences; about 36% are singletons.

The sequence was obtained from an adult man with Graves' hyperthyroidism. Specimen: peripheral blood or thyroid tissue (not recorded which). The chain joins TRBV7-2 to TRBJ2-7, with TRBD1 identical over 7 bases. The CDR3 region has the DNA TGTGCCAGCAGCTTACCCAACAGGGGTTTCTACGAGCAGTACTTC. Translated: CASSLPNRGFYEQYF.